What follows are 15 T cell receptor beta chains derived from one specimen sequenced in a study of a mutant IDH1 vaccine in newly diagnosed glioma (dated by TCRdb to the early 2020s). In the paper's terms, the time point label means: week 47, end of study. Each vaccine dose was 300 ug of a 20-mer mutant IDH1 peptide in Montanide, given subcutaneously with topical imiquimod. The method was the immunoSEQ multiplex PCR assay. In its TCRdb copy, this immuneACCESS table keeps in-frame sequences only and misses some clones. Where compared with another copy, unresolved V genes explain less than half of these, and the others have no known cause. For this sample there are some 50,000 clones; approximately 65% appear just once. The top ten clonotypes cover about 4.8% of the sample. Their antigens remain unidentified. The specimen comprised peripheral blood mononuclear cells (PBMCs), sampled from a glioma patient whose treatment included an IDH1 peptide vaccine. The receptors were gathered from a man aged 40-49 years with glioma. Some clones in this sample may be carry-over from other donors' samples.

The chain employs TRBV27 and TRBJ1-5; no clear D gene. V was shortened by 6 bases and J by 1 base, with 16 bases between the two germline ends. The CDR3 has 16 amino acids. Germline lookup yields CDR1 MNHEY and CDR2 SMNVEV (reference sequence). CDR3 in DNA: TGTGCCAGCAGCCCTACACCCTACGGAAGCAATCAGCCCCAGCATTTT. It is translated as CASSPTPYGSNQPQHF.

This clone has only a few counts. V and J are TRBV5-1 and TRBJ2-1; D might be TRBD2 (5 bases). Between the trimmed V and J ends, which lost 5 bases and 7 bases, there was a span of 7 bases. Germline V gene lookup returns CDR1 SGHRS and CDR2 YFSETQ. CDR3 length: 11 amino acids. The DNA of the CDR3 is TGCGCCAGCAGGGCGGGTAATGAGCAGTTCTTC. It translates to CASRAGNEQFF.

The V call is TRBV2, the J call TRBJ2-1; tentative D call: TRBD1 (6 bases). The ends were cut back, 9 bases at V and 10 bases at J, with 16 bases in the middle. The CDR3 runs to 12 residues. Germline V gene data show CDR1 as SNHLY and CDR2 as FYNNEI. In DNA form, the CDR3 reads TGTGCCAGTGGGAAACAGGGAAACGAGCAGTTCTTC. The encoded protein is CASGKQGNEQFF.

The chain combines TRBV5-5 with TRBJ2-7; 12 bases agree with TRBD2. The V and J ends lost 1 base and 9 bases, in that order; junction bases with no gene match: 14. This CDR3 is built from 17 residues. Per germline, CDR1 SGHKS and CDR2 YYEKEE (reference sequence). The CDR3 is CASSLRLAGGPLLGQYF. The CDR3 DNA is TGTGCCAGCAGCTTGAGGCTAGCGGGGGGGCCCCTTCTCGGGCAGTACTTC.

This clone occurred a few times. This chain uses TRBV4-2 with TRBJ2-1; the match to TRBD1 covers 7 bases. Germline loops: CDR1 LGHNA, CDR2 YNFKEQ. V trimming: 3 bases; J trimming: 6 bases; junction bases outside the gene matches: 14. This CDR3 region has 17 residues. CDR3 region: CASSHAPGTDIANEQFF. CDR3 coding DNA: TGTGCCAGCAGCCATGCCCCCGGGACAGATATTGCCAATGAGCAGTTCTTC.

The gene calls are TRBV5-4 and TRBJ2-7; possibly TRBD2 for D (6 bases). Germline V gene sequence: CDR1 SGHNT, CDR2 YYREEE (reference sequence). Between the trimmed V and J ends, which lost 1 base and 7 bases, there was a span of 18 bases. CDR3 length equals 15 residues. CDR3 bases: TGTGCCAGCAGCTTGCGGCGGGGCCTACGTGGGGAGCAGTACTTC. Translating it yields CASSLRRGLRGEQYF.

The V call is TRBV30, the J call TRBJ1-6; possible D gene TRBD1, 5 bases. Germline V CDR1 and CDR2: GTSNPN, SVGIG (reference sequence). This CDR3 has 13 residues. The V end was cut by 3 bases, the J end by 13 bases, with 16 bases between. In DNA, the CDR3 is TGTGCCTGGAGAACCCAGGGTACTAGTCCCCTCCACTTT. Amino acid sequence: CAWRTQGTSPLHF.

This clone has only a few counts. J is TRBJ1-2 and V is TRBV30; maybe TRBD1 (6 bases). CDR3 size: 10 residues. V was pared by 5 bases and J by 8 bases, with 9 bases between. Germline CDR1 and CDR2: GTSNPN and SVGIG (reference sequence). The CDR3 sequence: CAWADSGYTF. In DNA, the CDR3 is TGTGCCTGGGCGGACAGCGGCTACACCTTC.

This clone has more than one count but fewer than ten. The chain has TRBV7-9 and TRBJ1-1; 9 bases map to TRBD1. The V and J ends lost 4 bases and 7 bases, in that order; junction bases with no gene match: 7. The CDR3 has 14 residues. Germline V gene sequence: CDR1 SEHNR, CDR2 FQNEAQ (reference sequence). This CDR3 reads CASSSQGAGSEAFF. For the CDR3, the DNA is TGTGCCAGCAGCTCACAGGGGGCTGGTAGTGAAGCTTTCTTT.

V usage is TRBV30 and J usage is TRBJ2-1, with D perhaps matching TRBD1 or TRBD2 (5 bases each). The CDR3 spans 16 residues. CDR1 and CDR2 (germline): GTSNPN, SVGIG (reference sequence). Trimming took 4 bases from V and 5 from J, leaving 21 bases between them. This CDR3 reads CAWKSLLGGGHNEQFF. The CDR3 DNA reads TGTGCCTGGAAATCCCTCCTAGGTGGGGGACACAATGAGCAGTTCTTC.

The V and J genes are TRBV4-2 and TRBJ2-1; 7 bases agree with TRBD2. The CDR3 is 16 amino acids. CDR1 LGHNA and CDR2 YNFKEQ come from the germline V gene. V dropped 0 bases and J dropped 3; count of bases not matched to a gene: 5. In nucleotides, the CDR3 is TGTGCCAGCAGCCAAGATCCAGCGGGGAACTACAATGAGCAGTTCTTC. Translation: CASSQDPAGNYNEQFF.

This clone was picked up a small number of times. CDR3 in amino acids: CASSLVGTRETQYF. CDR3 DNA sequence: TGTGCCAGCAGCTTGGTGGGGACACGGGAGACCCAGTACTTC. J is TRBJ2-5 and V is TRBV5-4; weak D call: TRBD1 (6 bases). The V gene lost 0 bases and the J gene lost 5 bases, with 11 bases spanning the gap. CDR3 length: 14 amino acids. Germline CDR1 reads SGHNT; CDR2 reads YYREEE (reference sequence).

The CDR3 reads CASSQGGGSTF. In DNA, the CDR3 is TGTGCCAGCAGCCAAGGTGGGGGATCCACCTTC. This chain joins TRBV14 and TRBJ1-2; a weak D match, TRBD1 (5 bases). Germline assignment: CDR1 SGHDN and CDR2 FVKESK. Trimming left V 1 base short and J 13 bases short, with 10 bases between. The CDR3 totals 11 residues. Combining the CDR3 with reference TRBV14 and TRBJ1-2 gives the whole variable domain EAGVTQFPSHSVIEKGQTVTLRCDPISGHDNLYWYRRVMGKEIKFLLHFVKESKQDESGMPNNRFLAERTGGTYSTLKVQPAELEDSGVYFCASSQGGGSTFGSGTRLTVV.

The CDR3 DNA reads as TGTGCCAGCAGCCCTAATGGACTAGCGGGGGCTTACGAGCAGTACTTC. It specifies CASSPNGLAGAYEQYF. The V gene is TRBV7-2, the J gene TRBJ2-7; the match to TRBD2 covers 13 bases. Germline trimming cut 5 bases from V and 4 bases from J; bases unmatched to any gene: 8. From germline, CDR1 is SGHTA and CDR2 FQGNSA. This CDR3 has 16 residues.

This clone has only a few counts. The rearrangement uses TRBV19 and TRBJ1-1, with 10 bases identical to TRBD1. Trimming cost V 3 bases and J 4 bases; bases outside gene matches: 8. Germline CDR1 is LNHDA and CDR2 is SQIVND (reference sequence). CDR3 length equals 16 residues. CDR3 region: CASSMGQGSVGTEAFF. The CDR3 coding sequence is TGTGCCAGTAGTATGGGACAGGGGTCGGTAGGCACTGAAGCTTTCTTT.